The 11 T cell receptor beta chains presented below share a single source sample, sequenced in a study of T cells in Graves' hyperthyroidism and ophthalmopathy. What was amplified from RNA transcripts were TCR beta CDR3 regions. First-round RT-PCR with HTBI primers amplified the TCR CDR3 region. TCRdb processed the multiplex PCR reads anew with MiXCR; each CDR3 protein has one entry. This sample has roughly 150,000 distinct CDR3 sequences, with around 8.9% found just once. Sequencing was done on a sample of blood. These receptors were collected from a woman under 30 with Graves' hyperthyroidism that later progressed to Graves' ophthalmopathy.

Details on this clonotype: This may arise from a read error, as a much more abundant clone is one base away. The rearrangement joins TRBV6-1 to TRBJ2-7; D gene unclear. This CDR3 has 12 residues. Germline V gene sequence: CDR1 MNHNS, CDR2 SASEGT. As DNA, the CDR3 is TGTGCCAGCAGTGACAGCCCCTACGAGCAGTGCTTC. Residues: CASSDSPYEQCF.

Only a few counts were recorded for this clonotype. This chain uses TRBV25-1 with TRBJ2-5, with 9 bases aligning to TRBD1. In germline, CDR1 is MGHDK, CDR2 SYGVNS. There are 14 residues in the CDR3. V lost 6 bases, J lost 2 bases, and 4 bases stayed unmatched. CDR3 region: CASRGQGRQETQYF. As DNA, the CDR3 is TGTGCCAGCAGGGGACAGGGCAGACAAGAGACCCAGTACTTC.

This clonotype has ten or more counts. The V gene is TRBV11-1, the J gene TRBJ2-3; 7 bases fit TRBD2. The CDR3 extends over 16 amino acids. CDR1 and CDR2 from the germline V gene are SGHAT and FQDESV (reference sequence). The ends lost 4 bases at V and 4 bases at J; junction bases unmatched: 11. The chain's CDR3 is CASSSSAGRDADTQYF. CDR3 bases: TGTGCCAGCAGCTCCTCAGCGGGGAGAGACGCAGATACGCAGTATTTT.

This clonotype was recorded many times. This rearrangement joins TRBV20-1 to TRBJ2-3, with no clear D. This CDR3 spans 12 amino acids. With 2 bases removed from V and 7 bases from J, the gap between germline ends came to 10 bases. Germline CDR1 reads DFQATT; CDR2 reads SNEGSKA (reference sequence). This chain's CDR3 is CSARSGVYTQYF. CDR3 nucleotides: TGCAGTGCTAGATCAGGAGTTTATACGCAGTATTTT.

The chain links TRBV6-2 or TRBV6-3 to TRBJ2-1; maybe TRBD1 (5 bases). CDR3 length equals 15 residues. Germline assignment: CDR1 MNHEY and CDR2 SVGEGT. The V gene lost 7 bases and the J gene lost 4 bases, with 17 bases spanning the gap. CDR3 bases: TGTGCCAGCACCAAAACCGGGCAGGGTTACAATGAGCAGTTCTTC. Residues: CASTKTGQGYNEQFF.

The CDR3 sequence is CASRIQGAGFNEQFF. The CDR3 DNA is TGTGCCAGTAGAATACAGGGAGCGGGGTTCAATGAGCAGTTCTTC. The rearrangement links TRBV19 to TRBJ2-1; maybe TRBD2 (7 bases). V shed 6 bases and J shed 6 bases, with 18 bases lying between them. CDR3 length: 15 residues. Germline values: CDR1 LNHDA, CDR2 SQIVND (reference sequence).

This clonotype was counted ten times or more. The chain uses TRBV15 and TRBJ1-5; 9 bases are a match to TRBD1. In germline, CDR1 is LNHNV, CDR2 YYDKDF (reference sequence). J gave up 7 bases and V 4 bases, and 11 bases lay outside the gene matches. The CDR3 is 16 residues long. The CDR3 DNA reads TGTGCCACCAGCACAGTCGGGACAGGGTTGGGACAGCCCCAGCATTTT. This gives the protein CATSTVGTGLGQPQHF. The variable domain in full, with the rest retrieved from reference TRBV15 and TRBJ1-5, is DAMVIQNPRYQVTQFGKPVTLSCSQTLNHNVMYWYQQKSSQAPKLLFHYYDKDFNNEADTPDNFQSRRPNTSFCFLDIRSPGLGDTAMYLCATSTVGTGLGQPQHFGDGTRLSIL.

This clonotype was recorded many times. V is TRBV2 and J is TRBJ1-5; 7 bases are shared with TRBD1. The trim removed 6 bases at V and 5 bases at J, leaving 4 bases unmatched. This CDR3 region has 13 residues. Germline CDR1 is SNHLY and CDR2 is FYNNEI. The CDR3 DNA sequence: TGTGCCAGCAGCGTTACAGGGGATCAGCCCCAGCATTTT. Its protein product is CASSVTGDQPQHF.

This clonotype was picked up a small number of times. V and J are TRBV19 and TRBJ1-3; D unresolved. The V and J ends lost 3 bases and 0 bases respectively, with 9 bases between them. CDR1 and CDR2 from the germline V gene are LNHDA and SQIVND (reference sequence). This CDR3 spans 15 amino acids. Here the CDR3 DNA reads TGTGCCAGTAGTATTTCTAGAGCCTCTGGAAACACCATATATTTT. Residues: CASSISRASGNTIYF.

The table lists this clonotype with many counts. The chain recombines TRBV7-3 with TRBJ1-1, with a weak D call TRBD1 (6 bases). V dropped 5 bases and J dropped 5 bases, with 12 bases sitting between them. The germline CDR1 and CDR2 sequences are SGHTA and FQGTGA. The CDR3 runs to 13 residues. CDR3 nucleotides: TGTGCCAGCAGCCGTGCAGGGGTTACTGAAGCTTTCTTT. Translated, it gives CASSRAGVTEAFF. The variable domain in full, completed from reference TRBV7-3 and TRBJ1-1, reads GAGVSQTPSNKVTEKGKYVELRCDPISGHTALYWYRQSLGQGPEFLIYFQGTGAADDSGLPNDRFFAVRPEGSVSTLKIQRTERGDSAVYLCASSRAGVTEAFFGQGTRLTVV.

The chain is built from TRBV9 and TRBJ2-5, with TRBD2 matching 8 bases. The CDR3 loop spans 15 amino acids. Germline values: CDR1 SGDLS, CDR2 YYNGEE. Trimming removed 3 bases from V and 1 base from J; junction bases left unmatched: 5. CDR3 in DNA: TGTGCCAGCAGCGCTATGACTAGCGCCCAAGAGACCCAGTACTTC. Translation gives CASSAMTSAQETQYF. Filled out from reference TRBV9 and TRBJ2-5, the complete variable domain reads DSGVTQTPKHLITATGQRVTLRCSPRSGDLSVYWYQQSLDQGLQFLIQYYNGEERAKGNILERFSAQQFPDLHSELNLSSLELGDSALYFCASSAMTSAQETQYFGPGTRLLVL.